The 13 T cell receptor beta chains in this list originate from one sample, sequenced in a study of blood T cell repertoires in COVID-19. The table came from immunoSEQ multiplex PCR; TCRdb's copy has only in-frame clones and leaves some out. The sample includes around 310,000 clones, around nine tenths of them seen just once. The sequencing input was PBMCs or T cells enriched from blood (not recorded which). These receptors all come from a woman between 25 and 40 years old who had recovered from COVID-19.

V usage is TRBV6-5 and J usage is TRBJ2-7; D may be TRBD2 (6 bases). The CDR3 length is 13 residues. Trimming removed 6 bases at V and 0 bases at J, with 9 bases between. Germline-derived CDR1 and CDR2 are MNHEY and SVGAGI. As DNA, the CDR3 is TGTGCCAGCAGCTTGGAGGGCTCCTACGAGCAGTACTTC. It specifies CASSLEGSYEQYF.

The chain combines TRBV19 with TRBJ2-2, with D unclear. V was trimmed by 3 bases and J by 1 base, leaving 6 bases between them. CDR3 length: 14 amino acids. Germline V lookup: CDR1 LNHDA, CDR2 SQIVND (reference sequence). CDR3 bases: TGTGCCAGTAGTATTGAGGAGAACACCGGGGAGCTGTTTTTT. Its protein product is CASSIEENTGELFF.

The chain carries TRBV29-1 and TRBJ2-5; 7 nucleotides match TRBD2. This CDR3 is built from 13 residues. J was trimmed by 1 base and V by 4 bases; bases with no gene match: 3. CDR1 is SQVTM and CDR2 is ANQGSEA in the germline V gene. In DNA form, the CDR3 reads TGCAGCGTTGGTGGACTAGGCCAAGAGACCCAGTACTTC. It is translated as CSVGGLGQETQYF.

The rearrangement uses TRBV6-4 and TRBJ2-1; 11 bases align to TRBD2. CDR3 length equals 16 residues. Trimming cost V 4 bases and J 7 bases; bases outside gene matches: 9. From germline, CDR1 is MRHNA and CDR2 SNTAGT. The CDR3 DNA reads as TGTGCCAGCAGTGGGTTAGCGGGAGGGCCGGTTAATGAGCAGTTCTTC. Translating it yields CASSGLAGGPVNEQFF.

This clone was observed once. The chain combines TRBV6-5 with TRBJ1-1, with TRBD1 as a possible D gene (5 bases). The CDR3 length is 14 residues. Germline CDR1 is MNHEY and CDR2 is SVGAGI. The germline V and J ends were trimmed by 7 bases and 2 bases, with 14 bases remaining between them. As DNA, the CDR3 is TGTGCCAGCACCAAAAACCAGGGAAACACTGAAGCTTTCTTT. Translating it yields CASTKNQGNTEAFF.

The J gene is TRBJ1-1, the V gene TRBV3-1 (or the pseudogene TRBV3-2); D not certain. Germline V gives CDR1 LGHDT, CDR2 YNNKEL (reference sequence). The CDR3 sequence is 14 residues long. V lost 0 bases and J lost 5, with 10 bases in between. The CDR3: CASSQDSTGTEAFF. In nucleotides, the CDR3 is TGTGCCAGCAGCCAAGATTCGACGGGAACTGAAGCTTTCTTT.

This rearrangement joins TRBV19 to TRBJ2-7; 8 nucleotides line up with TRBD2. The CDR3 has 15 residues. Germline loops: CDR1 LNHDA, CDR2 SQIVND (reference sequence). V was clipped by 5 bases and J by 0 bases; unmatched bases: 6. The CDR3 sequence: CASSSLAGSSYEQYF. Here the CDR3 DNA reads TGTGCCAGTAGTTCCTTAGCGGGAAGCTCCTACGAGCAGTACTTC.

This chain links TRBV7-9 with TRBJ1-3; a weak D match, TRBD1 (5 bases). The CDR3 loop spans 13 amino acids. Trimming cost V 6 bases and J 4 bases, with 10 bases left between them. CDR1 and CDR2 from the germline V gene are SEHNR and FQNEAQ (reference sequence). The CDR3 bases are TGTGCCAGCAGTGCGGGGCAGGGAAACACCATATATTTT. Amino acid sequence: CASSAGQGNTIYF.

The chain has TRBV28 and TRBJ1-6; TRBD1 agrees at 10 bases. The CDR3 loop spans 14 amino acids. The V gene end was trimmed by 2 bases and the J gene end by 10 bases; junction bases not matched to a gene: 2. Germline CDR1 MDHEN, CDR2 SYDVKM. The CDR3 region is CASSLGTGASPLHF. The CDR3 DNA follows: TGTGCCAGCAGTTTAGGGACAGGGGCCTCACCCCTCCACTTT.

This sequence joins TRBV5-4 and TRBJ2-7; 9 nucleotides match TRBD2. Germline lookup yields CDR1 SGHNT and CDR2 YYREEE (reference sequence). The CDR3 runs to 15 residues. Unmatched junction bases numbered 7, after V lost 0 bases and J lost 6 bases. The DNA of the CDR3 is TGTGCCAGCAGCTTGGGGCTAGCGGGACTAGGCGAGCAGTACTTC. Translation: CASSLGLAGLGEQYF.

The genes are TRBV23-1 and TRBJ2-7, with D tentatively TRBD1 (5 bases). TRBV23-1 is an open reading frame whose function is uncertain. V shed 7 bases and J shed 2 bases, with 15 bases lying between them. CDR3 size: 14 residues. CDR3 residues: CASTQSATAYEQYF. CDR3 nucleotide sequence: TGCGCCAGCACCCAATCTGCGACAGCCTACGAGCAGTACTTC.

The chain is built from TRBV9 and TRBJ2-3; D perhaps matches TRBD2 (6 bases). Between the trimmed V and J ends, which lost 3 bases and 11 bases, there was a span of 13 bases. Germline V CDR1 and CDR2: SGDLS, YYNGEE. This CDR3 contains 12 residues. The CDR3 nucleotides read TGTGCCAGCAGCGCCTTTGAGGGAGGGCAGTATTTT. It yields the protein CASSAFEGGQYF.

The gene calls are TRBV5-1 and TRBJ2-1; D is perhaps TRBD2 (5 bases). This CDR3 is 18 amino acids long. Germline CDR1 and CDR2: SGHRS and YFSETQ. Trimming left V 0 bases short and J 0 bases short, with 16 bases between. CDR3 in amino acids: CASSLVAGLGSSYNEQFF. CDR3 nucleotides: TGCGCCAGCAGCTTGGTGGCAGGCTTGGGGAGCTCCTACAATGAGCAGTTCTTC. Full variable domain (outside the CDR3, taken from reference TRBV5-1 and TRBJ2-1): KAGVTQTPRYLIKTRGQQVTLSCSPISGHRSVSWYQQTPGQGLQFLFEYFSETQRNKGNFPGRFSGRQFSNSRSEMNVSTLELGDSALYLCASSLVAGLGSSYNEQFFGPGTRLTVL.